Below are 4 T cell receptor beta chains sequenced from a single sample in a study of blood T cells in healthy people across ages. For the second PCR, which ran for 7 to 11 cycles, a sample-barcoded 5' primer and a J-beta primer mix were used. TCRdb re-derived calls from the 5' RACE reads in MiXCR, one entry per CDR3 protein. The table includes approximately 770,000 distinct CDR3 sequences, 58% detected once. Sequenced material: blood. All receptors derive from a man aged 30-40 years in good health.

This clonotype was seen a handful of times. The chain links TRBV7-2 to TRBJ2-7, with D unresolved. Gene TRBJ2-5 matches the end of the DNA better, so the J call may be wrong. The CDR3 sequence is 14 residues long. Germline V gene sequence: CDR1 SGHTA, CDR2 FQGNSA. The CDR3 DNA is TGTGCCAGCAGCCTCGGACGTCAACAGCAGACCCAGTACTTC. It yields the protein CASSLGRQQQTQYF.

The chain uses TRBV20-1 and TRBJ2-5, with 7 nucleotides matching TRBD2. From germline, CDR1 is DFQATT and CDR2 SNEGSKA (reference sequence). This CDR3 has 12 amino acids. The trim removed 7 bases at V and 4 bases at J, leaving 6 bases unmatched. DNA of the CDR3: TGCAGTGGGGTCCGGGGGGTAGAGACCCAGTACTTC. As protein: CSGVRGVETQYF.

This clonotype was seen a handful of times. The chain links TRBV3-1 to TRBJ2-5; 10 bases align to TRBD2. This CDR3 is 13 amino acids long. CDR1 and CDR2 from the germline V gene are LGHDT and YNNKEL (reference sequence). The V segment lost 4 bases and the J segment 6 bases; nucleotides outside the gene matches: 2. The CDR3 is CASSPLAGQTQYF. The CDR3 region has the DNA TGTGCCAGCAGCCCACTAGCGGGGCAGACCCAGTACTTC.

This clonotype appeared a few times. CDR3 protein: CASSVLAGGLNEQFF. The CDR3 DNA reads TGTGCCAGCAGCGTACTAGCGGGAGGCCTCAATGAGCAGTTCTTC. This chain joins TRBV7-9 and TRBJ2-1, with TRBD2 matching 12 bases. V dropped 5 bases and J dropped 6; count of bases not matched to a gene: 5. The CDR3 has 15 amino acids. Germline V lookup: CDR1 SEHNR, CDR2 FQNEAQ (reference sequence).